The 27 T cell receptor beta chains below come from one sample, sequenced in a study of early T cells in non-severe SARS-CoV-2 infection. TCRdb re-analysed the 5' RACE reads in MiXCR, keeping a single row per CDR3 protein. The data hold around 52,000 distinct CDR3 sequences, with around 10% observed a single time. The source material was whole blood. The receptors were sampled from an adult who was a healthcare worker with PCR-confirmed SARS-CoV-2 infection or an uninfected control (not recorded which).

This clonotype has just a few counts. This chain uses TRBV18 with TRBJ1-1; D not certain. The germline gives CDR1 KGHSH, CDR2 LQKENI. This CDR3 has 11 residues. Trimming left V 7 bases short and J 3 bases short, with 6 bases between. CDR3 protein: CASLADTEAFF. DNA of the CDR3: TGTGCCAGCTTAGCGGACACTGAAGCTTTCTTT.

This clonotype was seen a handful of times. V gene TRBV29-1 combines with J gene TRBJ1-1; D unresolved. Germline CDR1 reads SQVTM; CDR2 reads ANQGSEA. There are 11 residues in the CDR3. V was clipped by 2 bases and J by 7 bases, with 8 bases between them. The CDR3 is CSVETRIEAFF. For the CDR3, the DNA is TGCAGCGTTGAAACACGGATTGAAGCTTTCTTT. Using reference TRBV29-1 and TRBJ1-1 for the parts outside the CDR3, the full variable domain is SAVISQKPSRDICQRGTSLTIQCQVDSQVTMMFWYRQQPGQSLTLIATANQGSEATYESGFVIDKFPISRPNLTFSTLTVSNMSPEDSSIYLCSVETRIEAFFGQGTRLTVV.

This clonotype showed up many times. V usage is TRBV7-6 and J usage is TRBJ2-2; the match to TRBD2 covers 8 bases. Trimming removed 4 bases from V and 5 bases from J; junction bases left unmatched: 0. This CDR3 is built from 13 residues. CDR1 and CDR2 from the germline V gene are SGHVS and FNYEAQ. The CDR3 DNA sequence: TGTGCCAGCAGCTCGGGGGGGACCGGGGAGCTGTTTTTT. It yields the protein CASSSGGTGELFF.

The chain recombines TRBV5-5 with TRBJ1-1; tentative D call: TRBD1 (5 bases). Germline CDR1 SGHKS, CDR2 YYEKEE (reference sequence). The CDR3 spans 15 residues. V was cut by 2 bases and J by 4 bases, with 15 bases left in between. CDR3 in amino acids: CASSFGAGMGTEAFF. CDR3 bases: TGTGCCAGCAGCTTTGGTGCAGGGATGGGCACTGAAGCTTTCTTT.

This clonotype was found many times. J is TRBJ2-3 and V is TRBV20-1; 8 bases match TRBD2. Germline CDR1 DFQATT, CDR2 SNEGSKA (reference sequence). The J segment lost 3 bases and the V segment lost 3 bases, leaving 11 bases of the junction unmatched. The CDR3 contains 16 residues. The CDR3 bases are TGCAGTGCTAGCCCCGCAGCGGGAGCTCGGACAGATACGCAGTATTTT. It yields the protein CSASPAAGARTDTQYF.

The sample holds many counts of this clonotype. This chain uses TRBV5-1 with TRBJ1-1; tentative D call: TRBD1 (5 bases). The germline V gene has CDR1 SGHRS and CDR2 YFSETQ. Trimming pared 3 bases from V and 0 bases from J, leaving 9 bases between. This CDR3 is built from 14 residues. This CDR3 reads CASSSGQVNTEAFF. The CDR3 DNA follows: TGCGCCAGCAGCTCAGGGCAGGTGAACACTGAAGCTTTCTTT.

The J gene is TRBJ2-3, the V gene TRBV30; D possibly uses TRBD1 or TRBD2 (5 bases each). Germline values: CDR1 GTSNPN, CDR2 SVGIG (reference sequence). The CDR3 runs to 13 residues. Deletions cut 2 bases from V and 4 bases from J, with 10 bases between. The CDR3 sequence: CAWSTRGSDTQYF. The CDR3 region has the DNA TGTGCCTGGAGTACCCGGGGCTCAGATACGCAGTATTTT.

The CDR3 loop reads CASSLAVAGQWTDTQYF. CDR3 sequence (DNA): TGCGCCAGCAGCTTGGCCGTCGCCGGACAGTGGACAGATACGCAGTATTTT. J is TRBJ2-3 and V is TRBV5-1, with D perhaps TRBD1 (6 bases). CDR1 SGHRS and CDR2 YFSETQ come from the germline V gene. With 0 bases removed from V and 3 bases from J, the gap between germline ends came to 17 bases. This CDR3 spans 17 amino acids.

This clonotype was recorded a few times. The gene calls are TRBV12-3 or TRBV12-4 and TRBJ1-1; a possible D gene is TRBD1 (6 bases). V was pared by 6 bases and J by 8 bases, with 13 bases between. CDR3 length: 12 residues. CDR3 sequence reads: CASRPDRQEAFF. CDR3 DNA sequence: TGTGCCAGCAGACCAGACAGGCAAGAAGCTTTCTTT.

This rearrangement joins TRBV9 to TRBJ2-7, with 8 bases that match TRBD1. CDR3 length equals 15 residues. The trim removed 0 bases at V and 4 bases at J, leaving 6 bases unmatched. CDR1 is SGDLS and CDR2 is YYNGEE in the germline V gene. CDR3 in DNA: TGTGCCAGCAGCGTAGGAGGTGGGACAGGATACGAGCAGTACTTC. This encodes CASSVGGGTGYEQYF. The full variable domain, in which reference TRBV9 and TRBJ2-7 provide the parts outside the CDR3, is DSGVTQTPKHLITATGQRVTLRCSPRSGDLSVYWYQQSLDQGLQFLIQYYNGEERAKGNILERFSAQQFPDLHSELNLSSLELGDSALYFCASSVGGGTGYEQYFGPGTRLTVT.

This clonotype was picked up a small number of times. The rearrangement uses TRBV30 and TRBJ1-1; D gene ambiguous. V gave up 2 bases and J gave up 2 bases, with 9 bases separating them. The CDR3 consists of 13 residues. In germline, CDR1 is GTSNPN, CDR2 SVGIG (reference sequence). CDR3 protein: CAWSRVFNTEAFF. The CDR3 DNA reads TGTGCCTGGAGTAGGGTTTTCAACACTGAAGCTTTCTTT.

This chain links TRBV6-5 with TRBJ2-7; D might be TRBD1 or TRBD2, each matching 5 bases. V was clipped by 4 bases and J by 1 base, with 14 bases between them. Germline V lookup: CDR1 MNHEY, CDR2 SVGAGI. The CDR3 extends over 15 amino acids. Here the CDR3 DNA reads TGTGCCAGCAGTTTCGGGACCGGACCTTCCTACGAGCAGTACTTC. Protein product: CASSFGTGPSYEQYF.

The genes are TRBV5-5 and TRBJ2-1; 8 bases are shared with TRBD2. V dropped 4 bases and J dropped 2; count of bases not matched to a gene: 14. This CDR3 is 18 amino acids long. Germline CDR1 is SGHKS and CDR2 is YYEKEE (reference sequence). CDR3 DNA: TGTGCCAGCAGCCTCACTAGCGGAACTCGACTTACCTACAATGAGCAGTTCTTC. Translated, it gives CASSLTSGTRLTYNEQFF.

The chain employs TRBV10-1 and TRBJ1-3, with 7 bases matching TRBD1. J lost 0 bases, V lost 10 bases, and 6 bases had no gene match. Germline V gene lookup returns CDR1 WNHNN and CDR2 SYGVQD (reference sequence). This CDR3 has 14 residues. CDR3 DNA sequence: TGCGCCACCAAGGACAGGATCTCTGGAAACACCATATATTTT. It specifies CATKDRISGNTIYF.

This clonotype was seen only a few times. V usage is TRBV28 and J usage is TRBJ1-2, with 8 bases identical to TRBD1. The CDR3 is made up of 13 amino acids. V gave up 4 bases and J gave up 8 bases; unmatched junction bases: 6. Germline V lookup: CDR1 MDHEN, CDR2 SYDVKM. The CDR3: CASSSYRTGGYTF. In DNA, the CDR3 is TGTGCCAGCAGTTCCTACCGGACAGGGGGCTACACCTTC.

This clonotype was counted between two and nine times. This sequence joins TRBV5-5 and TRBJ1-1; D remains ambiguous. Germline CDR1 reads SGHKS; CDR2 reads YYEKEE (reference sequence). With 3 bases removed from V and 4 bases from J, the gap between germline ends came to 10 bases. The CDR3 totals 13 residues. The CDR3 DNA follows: TGTGCCAGCAGCTGGGGAGAGGGCACTGAAGCTTTCTTT. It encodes CASSWGEGTEAFF.

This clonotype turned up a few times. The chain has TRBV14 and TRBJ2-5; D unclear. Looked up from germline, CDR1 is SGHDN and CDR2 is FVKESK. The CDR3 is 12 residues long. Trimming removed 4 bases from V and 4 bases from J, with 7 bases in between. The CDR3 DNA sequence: TGTGCCAGCAGCCCTTCCGGAGAGACCCAGTACTTC. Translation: CASSPSGETQYF.

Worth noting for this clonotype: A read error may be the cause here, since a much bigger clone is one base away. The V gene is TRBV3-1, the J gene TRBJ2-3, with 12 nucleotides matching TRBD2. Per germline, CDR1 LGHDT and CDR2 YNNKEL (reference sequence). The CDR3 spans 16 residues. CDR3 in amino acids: CASNQTSGGITDTQYF. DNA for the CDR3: TGTGCCAGCAACCAAACTAGCGGGGGGATCACAGATACGCAGTATTTT.

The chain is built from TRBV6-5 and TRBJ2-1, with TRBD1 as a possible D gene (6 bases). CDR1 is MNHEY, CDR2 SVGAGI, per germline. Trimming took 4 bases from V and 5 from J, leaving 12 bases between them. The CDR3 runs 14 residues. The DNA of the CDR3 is TGTGCCAGCAGTTCGCTCGGACAGAACAATGAGCAGTTCTTC. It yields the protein CASSSLGQNNEQFF.

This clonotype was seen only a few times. CDR3 amino acids: CASRPTGGLNEKLFF. DNA for the CDR3: TGTGCCAGCAGACCCACAGGGGGCTTGAATGAAAAACTGTTTTTT. This chain connects TRBV7-9 to TRBJ1-4; 9 bases are a match to TRBD1. The germline gives CDR1 SEHNR, CDR2 FQNEAQ (reference sequence). The CDR3 sequence is 15 residues long. The ends lost 6 bases at V and 5 bases at J; junction bases unmatched: 7.

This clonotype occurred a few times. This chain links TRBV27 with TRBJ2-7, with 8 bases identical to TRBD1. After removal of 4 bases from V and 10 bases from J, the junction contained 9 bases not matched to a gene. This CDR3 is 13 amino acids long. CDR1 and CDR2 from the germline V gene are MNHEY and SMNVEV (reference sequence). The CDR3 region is CASSSGTGLEQYF. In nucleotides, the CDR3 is TGTGCCAGCAGTTCCGGGACAGGCCTTGAACAGTACTTC.

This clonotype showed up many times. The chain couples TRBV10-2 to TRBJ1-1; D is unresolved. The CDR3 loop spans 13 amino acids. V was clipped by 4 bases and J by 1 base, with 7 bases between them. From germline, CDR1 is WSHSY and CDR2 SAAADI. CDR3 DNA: TGCGCCAGCAGTGCGGGAGCGAACACTGAAGCTTTCTTT. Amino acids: CASSAGANTEAFF.

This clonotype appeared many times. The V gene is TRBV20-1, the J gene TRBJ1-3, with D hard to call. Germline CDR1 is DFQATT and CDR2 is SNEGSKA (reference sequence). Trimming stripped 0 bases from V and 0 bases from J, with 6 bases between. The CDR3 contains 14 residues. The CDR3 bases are TGCAGTGCTAGAGATATGGACTCTGGAAACACCATATATTTT. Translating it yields CSARDMDSGNTIYF.

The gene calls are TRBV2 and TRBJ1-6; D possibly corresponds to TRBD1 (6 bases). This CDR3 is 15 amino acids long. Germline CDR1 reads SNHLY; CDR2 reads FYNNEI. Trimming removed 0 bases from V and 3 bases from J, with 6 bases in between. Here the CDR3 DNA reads TGTGCCAGCAGTGAAGCGGACAGCTATAATTCACCCCTCCACTTT. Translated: CASSEADSYNSPLHF.

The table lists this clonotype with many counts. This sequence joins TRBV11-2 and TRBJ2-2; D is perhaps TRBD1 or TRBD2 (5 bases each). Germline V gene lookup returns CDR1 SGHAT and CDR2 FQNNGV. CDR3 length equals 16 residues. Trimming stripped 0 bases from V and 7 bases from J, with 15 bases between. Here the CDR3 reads CASSLDSGASGGELFF. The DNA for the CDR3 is TGTGCCAGCAGCTTAGATTCCGGGGCGTCTGGCGGGGAGCTGTTTTTT.

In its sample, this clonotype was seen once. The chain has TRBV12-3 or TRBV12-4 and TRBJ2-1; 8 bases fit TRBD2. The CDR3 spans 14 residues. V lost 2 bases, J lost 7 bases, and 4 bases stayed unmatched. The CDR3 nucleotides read TGTGCCAGCAGTTTATCGGGGGGGTGGAATGAGCAGTTCTTC. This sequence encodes CASSLSGGWNEQFF.

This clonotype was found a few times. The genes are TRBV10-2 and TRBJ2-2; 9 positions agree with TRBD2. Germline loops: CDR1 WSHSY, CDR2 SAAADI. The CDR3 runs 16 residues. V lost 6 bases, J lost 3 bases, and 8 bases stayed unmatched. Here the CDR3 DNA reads TGCGCCAGCAGGCCCACGAGACTAGCGGACACCGGGGAGCTGTTTTTT. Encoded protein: CASRPTRLADTGELFF.